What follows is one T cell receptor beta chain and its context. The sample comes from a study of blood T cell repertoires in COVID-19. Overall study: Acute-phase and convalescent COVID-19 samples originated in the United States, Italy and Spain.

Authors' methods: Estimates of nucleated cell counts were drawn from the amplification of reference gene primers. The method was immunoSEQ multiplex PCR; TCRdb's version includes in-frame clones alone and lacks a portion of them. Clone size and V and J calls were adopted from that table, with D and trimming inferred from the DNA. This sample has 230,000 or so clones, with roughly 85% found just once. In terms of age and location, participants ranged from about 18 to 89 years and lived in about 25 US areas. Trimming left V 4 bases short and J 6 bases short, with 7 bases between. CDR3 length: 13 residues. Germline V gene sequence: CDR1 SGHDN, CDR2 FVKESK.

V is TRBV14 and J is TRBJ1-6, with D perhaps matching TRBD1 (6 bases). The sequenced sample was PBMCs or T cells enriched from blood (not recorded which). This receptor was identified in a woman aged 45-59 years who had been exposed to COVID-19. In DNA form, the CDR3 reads TGTGCCAGCAGCCGGGGGCCTAATTCACCCCTCCACTTT. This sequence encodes CASSRGPNSPLHF.